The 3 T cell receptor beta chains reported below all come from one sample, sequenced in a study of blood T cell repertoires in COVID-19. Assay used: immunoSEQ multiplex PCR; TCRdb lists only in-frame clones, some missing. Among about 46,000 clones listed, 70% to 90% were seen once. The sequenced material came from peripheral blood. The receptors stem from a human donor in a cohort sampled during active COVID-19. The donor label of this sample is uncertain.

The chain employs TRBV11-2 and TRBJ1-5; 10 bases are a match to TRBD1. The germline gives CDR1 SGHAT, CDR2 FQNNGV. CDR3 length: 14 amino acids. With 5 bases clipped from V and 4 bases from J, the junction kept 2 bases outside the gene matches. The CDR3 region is CASSQDRGNQPQHF. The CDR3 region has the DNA TGTGCCAGCAGCCAGGACAGGGGGAATCAGCCCCAGCATTTT.

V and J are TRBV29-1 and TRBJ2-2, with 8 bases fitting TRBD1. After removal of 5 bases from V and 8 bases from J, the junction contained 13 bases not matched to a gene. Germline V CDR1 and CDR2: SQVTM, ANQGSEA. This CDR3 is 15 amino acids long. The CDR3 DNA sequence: TGCAGCGTTCGAGGGAGGCAGGGGGCTAGAGGGGAGCTGTTTTTT. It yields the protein CSVRGRQGARGELFF.

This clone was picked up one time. The CDR3: CATSAPTGEAFF. The DNA of the CDR3 is TGTGCCACCAGTGCCCCGACAGGGGAAGCTTTCTTT. This chain uses TRBV24-1 with TRBJ1-1, with 7 positions matching TRBD1. The CDR3 is made up of 12 amino acids. With 5 bases clipped from V and 8 bases from J, the junction kept 4 bases outside the gene matches. CDR1 and CDR2 (germline): KGHDR, SFDVKD.